This T cell receptor (beta chain) was profiled in a study of T cell responses to AZD1222 COVID-19 vaccine. Study observations and caveats: Of spike-specific TCRs, nearly half reportedly target regions left unmutated in variants. AZD1222 recipients seropositive at baseline numbered only five to seven. Donors in the cohort were predominantly white British and more often female, and clonal diversity was possibly underestimated.

Some clones are missing from TCRdb's copy, which holds only in-frame ones; the method was immunoSEQ multiplex PCR. The repertoire holds fewer than 90,000 clones, with 85% to 90% as singletons. About this clone itself: The antigen is undetermined.

Source: peripheral blood, taken 28 days after the second AZD1222 dose. The origin of this receptor is an adult who received the AZD1222 COVID-19 vaccine.

CDR3 loop: CASSRGQHTGELFF. CDR3 sequence (DNA): TGTGCCAGCAGCAGGGGACAGCACACCGGGGAGCTGTTTTTT. The rearrangement links TRBV5-5 to TRBJ2-2; 7 bases fit TRBD1. Germline values: CDR1 SGHKS, CDR2 YYEKEE (reference sequence). The V segment lost 4 bases and the J segment 3 bases; nucleotides outside the gene matches: 3. The CDR3 is 14 amino acids.